The T cell receptor (beta chain) under discussion was sequenced for a study of shared clonotypes between healthy human individuals. Produced via immunoSEQ multiplex PCR; TCRdb's table is partial and in-frame only. The table has approximately 2,300,000 clones, around 90% seen once. The authors divided CD4+ cells into CD45RA+ naive and CD45RA-negative memory subsets. Germline V gene sequence: CDR1 SQVTM, CDR2 ANQGSEA. The J segment lost 8 bases and the V segment lost 7 bases, leaving 2 bases of the junction unmatched. There are 12 residues in the CDR3. The sequence derives from a young man in good health. Some clones in this sample may be carry-over from other donors' samples. This rearrangement joins TRBV29-1 to TRBJ2-1; 13 nucleotides match TRBD2. The material sequenced was naive CD4+ T cells from PBMCs. Subset denoted: CD45RA+ positively selected. This CDR3 reads CSGTSGSYEQFF. CDR3 bases: TGCAGCGGGACTAGCGGGAGCTATGAGCAGTTCTTC.